This T cell receptor (beta chain) appears in the sequencing data of a study of cytomegalovirus exposure and HLA in healthy donors. The CDR3 runs 15 residues. Germline CDR1 reads SGHRS; CDR2 reads YFSETQ. After removal of 6 bases from V and 5 bases from J, the junction contained 12 bases not matched to a gene. 13 Jbeta primers and 60 Vbeta primers were used for the PCR. Profiled with immunoSEQ multiplex PCR; TCRdb holds only in-frame clones, not every one. This sample has roughly 87,000 clones, with 65% to 80% found just once. Each donor's status was that of a healthy bone marrow donor. The sample consisted of PBMCs. The sequence came from a man in his 60s in good health and CMV-seronegative. This chain joins TRBV5-1 and TRBJ2-5; 8 bases align to TRBD2. The CDR3 nucleotides read TGCGCCAGCACACCCGGGGGAGCGGGGGAGGAGACCCAGTACTTC. Amino acids: CASTPGGAGEETQYF.